These T cell receptor beta chains were read from a single sample in a study of T cells in Graves' hyperthyroidism and ophthalmopathy. TCRdb passed the multiplex PCR reads through MiXCR, listing each CDR3 protein once. This sample carries about 600,000 distinct CDR3 sequences, about a sixth of them seen once, and the ten largest clones take 2.5% to 4%. The specimen sequenced was blood. These receptor sequences come from a woman between 40 and 55 years old with Graves' ophthalmopathy. The CDR3 runs from the conserved cysteine through the conserved F or W. D genes are given only for firm matches. Size tells how often a clone was seen (once, few, many) or the class of an expanded clone, and some rows leave it out.

d_call j_call clone_size v_call cdr3_aa cdr3_nt
TRBD1 TRBJ1-1 few TRBV7-9 CASNLGGPGFIVF TGTGCCAGCAACCTAGGGGGCCCCGGGTTTATCGTCTTT
TRBD2 TRBJ2-3 many TRBV5-1 CASSPSGSLTDTQYF TGCGCCAGCAGCCCTAGCGGGAGTCTCACAGATACGCAGTATTTT
TRBD2 TRBJ2-1 . TRBV19 CASTHHSGMNEQFF TGTGCCAGTACCCATCATAGCGGGATGAATGAGCAGTTCTTC
. TRBJ1-1 many TRBV30 CAWSMWGRDTEAFF TGTGCCTGGAGTATGTGGGGTAGAGACACTGAAGCTTTCTTT
. TRBJ2-1 . TRBV27 CASSSAGSGWSKFF TGTGCCAGCAGTTCCGCGGGGTCAGGGTGGAGCAAGTTCTTC
. TRBJ2-2 many TRBV20-1 CSARDRRGSGTGELFF TGCAGTGCTAGAGATCGTCGCGGAAGCGGCACCGGGGAGCTGTTTTTT
. TRBJ2-2 many TRBV20-1 CSASPTPFANTGELFF TGCAGTGCTAGTCCCACCCCGTTCGCGAACACCGGGGAGCTGTTTTTT
TRBD2 TRBJ2-1 . TRBV9 CASSVGTSGANEQFF TGTGCCAGCAGCGTAGGTACTAGCGGAGCCAATGAGCAGTTCTTC
. TRBJ1-1 . TRBV19 CASSSLTQGNTEAFF TGTGCCAGTAGTAGCCTGACACAGGGGAACACTGAAGCTTTCTTT
TRBD2 TRBJ2-1 many TRBV2 CASRASGENEQFF TGTGCCAGCAGGGCTAGCGGGGAGAATGAGCAGTTCTTC
. TRBJ1-3 many TRBV7-8 CASSIDRLADTIYF TGTGCCAGCAGCATCGACAGGCTCGCAGACACCATATATTTT
. TRBJ1-1 . TRBV18 CASSRSGIMNTEAFF TGTGCCAGCTCACGGTCAGGGATAATGAACACTGAAGCTTTCTTT
. TRBJ2-1 many TRBV6-1 CASSDNFSIGEQFF TGTGCCAGCAGTGACAACTTTAGTATCGGGGAGCAGTTCTTC